Following are 22 T cell receptor beta chains from one sample sequenced in a study of TIL therapy for anti-PD-1-resistant metastatic lung cancer. This was the immunoSEQ v3 assay. TCRdb keeps only in-frame clones here, not all; method: immunoSEQ multiplex PCR. The table lists more than 45,000 clones, about nine tenths of them singletons. Time point indicated: pre-treatment sample, taken before nivolumab and TIL therapy. The sample here was blood, taken at baseline. The receptors stem from a person between 25 and 79 years old with non-small cell lung cancer.

This clone was found once. The J gene is TRBJ1-5, the V gene TRBV27; D gene uncertain. The CDR3 length is 16 residues. Germline V gives CDR1 MNHEY, CDR2 SMNVEV (reference sequence). V gave up 3 bases and J gave up 3 bases, with 15 bases separating them. This chain's CDR3 is CASSLRVPRDNQPQHF. Written as DNA, the CDR3 is TGTGCCAGCAGTTTGCGGGTGCCCAGAGACAATCAGCCCCAGCATTTT.

The chain joins TRBV28 to TRBJ1-1; 7 bases align to TRBD1. Trimming removed 5 bases from V and 5 bases from J; junction bases left unmatched: 5. CDR1 is MDHEN, CDR2 SYDVKM, per germline. The length of the CDR3 is 13 residues. For the CDR3, the DNA is TGTGCCAGCAGTACAGGGGTTGGGACTGAAGCTTTCTTT. It translates to CASSTGVGTEAFF. The complete variable domain, with remaining parts taken from reference TRBV28 and TRBJ1-1, reads DVKVTQSSRYLVKRTGEKVFLECVQDMDHENMFWYRQDPGLGLRLIYFSYDVKMKEKGDIPEGYSVSREKKERFSLILESASTNQTSMYLCASSTGVGTEAFFGQGTRLTVV.

The gene calls are TRBV29-1 and TRBJ1-1; D is unclear. The CDR3 covers 10 residues. Trimming took 6 bases from V and 7 from J, leaving 9 bases between them. Germline V gene sequence: CDR1 SQVTM, CDR2 ANQGSEA. CDR3 sequence: CSVDWGEAFF. The DNA of the CDR3 is TGCAGCGTAGATTGGGGTGAAGCTTTCTTT.

The chain uses TRBV9 and TRBJ1-2; D might be TRBD1 (5 bases). Germline values: CDR1 SGDLS, CDR2 YYNGEE. V lost 0 bases, J lost 8 bases, and 11 bases lay in between. There are 13 residues in the CDR3. As DNA, the CDR3 is TGTGCCAGCAGCGTAGCCAGGGTATACGGCTACACCTTC. Amino acid sequence: CASSVARVYGYTF.

The J gene is TRBJ1-1, the V gene TRBV18; D remains unclear. The V gene lost 2 bases and the J gene lost 0 bases, with 4 bases spanning the gap. The CDR3 is 13 amino acids. CDR1 KGHSH and CDR2 LQKENI come from the germline V gene. CDR3 sequence reads: CASSPVMNTEAFF. The DNA of the CDR3 is TGTGCCAGCTCACCAGTAATGAACACTGAAGCTTTCTTT.

This sequence joins TRBV4-1 and TRBJ2-7; D remains unclear. CDR3 size: 14 residues. Germline loops: CDR1 MGHRA, CDR2 YSYEKL. Trimming cost V 0 bases and J 3 bases, with 9 bases left between them. CDR3 sequence reads: CASSQDWLDYEQYF. CDR3 DNA: TGCGCCAGCAGCCAAGATTGGCTGGACTACGAGCAGTACTTC.

The chain recombines TRBV3-1 (or the pseudogene TRBV3-2) with TRBJ2-1; 7 bases are shared with TRBD2. The V segment lost 0 bases and the J segment 6 bases; nucleotides outside the gene matches: 5. CDR1 LGHDT and CDR2 YNNKEL come from the germline V gene (reference sequence). The CDR3 covers 15 residues. The CDR3 loop is CASSQDTGTTNEQFF. In DNA, the CDR3 is TGTGCCAGCAGCCAAGATACCGGGACTACCAATGAGCAGTTCTTC.

The V gene is TRBV15, the J gene TRBJ2-1, with 10 bases identical to TRBD2. Germline CDR1 and CDR2: LNHNV and YYDKDF (reference sequence). The CDR3 contains 14 residues. The V and J ends lost 5 bases and 7 bases, in that order; junction bases with no gene match: 5. The chain's CDR3 is CATSSGLAFNEQFF. DNA of the CDR3: TGTGCCACCAGCTCGGGACTAGCGTTTAATGAGCAGTTCTTC.

This chain links TRBV27 with TRBJ1-5; TRBD1 matches 8 bases. Germline V lookup: CDR1 MNHEY, CDR2 SMNVEV (reference sequence). The CDR3 sequence is 14 residues long. Losses at the gene ends were 3 bases for V and 4 bases for J; bases not matched to a gene: 2. The CDR3: CASSFGQGNQPQHF. As DNA, the CDR3 is TGTGCCAGCAGTTTCGGACAGGGTAATCAGCCCCAGCATTTT.

The V and J genes are TRBV5-1 and TRBJ2-5; 7 nucleotides match TRBD2. CDR1 and CDR2 from the germline V gene are SGHRS and YFSETQ. V trimming: 0 bases; J trimming: 5 bases; junction bases outside the gene matches: 7. CDR3 length: 15 residues. The CDR3 coding sequence is TGCGCCAGCAGCTTGGAGGGGAGGGCTGGGGAGACCCAGTACTTC. It codes for CASSLEGRAGETQYF. The entire variable domain, with the rest obtained from reference TRBV5-1 and TRBJ2-5, is as follows: KAGVTQTPRYLIKTRGQQVTLSCSPISGHRSVSWYQQTPGQGLQFLFEYFSETQRNKGNFPGRFSGRQFSNSRSEMNVSTLELGDSALYLCASSLEGRAGETQYFGPGTRLLVL.

The chain joins TRBV28 to TRBJ1-3; D is uncertain. Between the trimmed V and J ends, which lost 2 bases and 0 bases, there was a span of 5 bases. The germline gives CDR1 MDHEN, CDR2 SYDVKM. The CDR3 runs to 14 residues. The CDR3 reads CASSLRNSGNTIYF. The CDR3, as DNA: TGTGCCAGCAGTTTACGGAACTCTGGAAACACCATATATTTT.

The chain combines TRBV6-5 with TRBJ2-7; 7 nucleotides agree with TRBD1. The trim removed 7 bases at V and 5 bases at J, leaving 11 bases unmatched. From germline, CDR1 is MNHEY and CDR2 SVGAGI. This CDR3 is built from 14 residues. The chain's CDR3 is CASTGTVPLDEQYF. In DNA, the CDR3 is TGTGCCAGCACCGGGACAGTTCCTTTGGACGAGCAGTACTTC.

This sequence joins TRBV5-5 and TRBJ1-4; D is unresolved. CDR1 and CDR2 from the germline V gene are SGHKS and YYEKEE (reference sequence). This CDR3 is built from 15 residues. Trimming removed 9 bases from V and 0 bases from J, with 15 bases in between. The CDR3 sequence is CATMRSSATNEKLFF. The CDR3 nucleotides read TGTGCCACTATGCGGAGCTCCGCAACTAATGAAAAACTGTTTTTT.

The rearrangement links TRBV2 to TRBJ2-2, with unresolved D. V gave up 6 bases and J gave up 0 bases, with 8 bases separating them. The CDR3 spans 14 residues. The germline CDR1 and CDR2 sequences are SNHLY and FYNNEI. CDR3 loop: CASRYLPNTGELFF. The CDR3 DNA reads as TGTGCCAGCAGGTATTTACCGAACACCGGGGAGCTGTTTTTT.

This chain connects TRBV20-1 to TRBJ2-7, with TRBD1 identical over 12 bases. V was clipped by 5 bases and J by 5 bases; unmatched bases: 16. Per the germline V gene, CDR1 is DFQATT and CDR2 is SNEGSKA (reference sequence). The CDR3 is 17 residues long. DNA for the CDR3: TGCAGTGCTGGTGGTGCAGGGACAGGGGGCGCTGTCCACGAGCAGTACTTC. This encodes CSAGGAGTGGAVHEQYF.

The J gene is TRBJ1-2, the V gene TRBV27; unclear D gene. The CDR3 has 15 residues. Germline assignment: CDR1 MNHEY and CDR2 SMNVEV (reference sequence). V lost 5 bases to trimming and J lost 8 bases, with 21 bases between them. CDR3 DNA: TGTGCCAGCAGTCCCCGGATGAGGGCTGGAGAGGGCTACACCTTC. It encodes CASSPRMRAGEGYTF.

The V call is TRBV18, the J call TRBJ1-2; D may be TRBD1 (5 bases). The CDR3 length is 12 residues. V was shortened by 3 bases and J by 12 bases, with 14 bases between the two germline ends. Germline CDR1 is KGHSH and CDR2 is LQKENI. The chain's CDR3 is CASSPGTAGHTF. The CDR3 DNA follows: TGTGCCAGCTCACCCGGGACGGCTGGGCACACCTTC.

V is TRBV6-6 and J is TRBJ2-7; D is undetermined. Per germline, CDR1 MNHNY and CDR2 SVGAGI (reference sequence). Trimming cost V 2 bases and J 5 bases, with 7 bases left between them. The CDR3 runs to 12 residues. CDR3 sequence: CASSYLSDEQYF. DNA for the CDR3: TGTGCCAGCAGTTACCTGTCGGACGAGCAGTACTTC.

This clone has a handful of counts. This chain connects TRBV4-1 to TRBJ1-3; D possibly corresponds to TRBD1 (6 bases). Per germline, CDR1 MGHRA and CDR2 YSYEKL. The germline V and J ends were trimmed by 1 base and 8 bases, with 15 bases remaining between them. This CDR3 region has 15 residues. This chain's CDR3 is CASSQGIGGWDTIYF. In DNA, the CDR3 is TGCGCCAGCAGCCAAGGAATAGGGGGTTGGGACACCATATATTTT.

The CDR3 sequence: CASRTFRGAGGELFF. CDR3 coding DNA: TGTGCCAGCCGGACCTTTCGTGGGGCCGGCGGGGAGCTGTTTTTT. The chain recombines TRBV28 with TRBJ2-2; a weak D match, TRBD1 (5 bases). The CDR3 length is 15 residues. Germline V gene sequence: CDR1 MDHEN, CDR2 SYDVKM. V dropped 8 bases and J dropped 7 bases, with 20 bases sitting between them.

V is TRBV30 and J is TRBJ1-2; no reliable D call. V lost 3 bases, J lost 8 bases, and 16 bases lay in between. This CDR3 comprises 13 residues. Germline CDR1 reads GTSNPN; CDR2 reads SVGIG (reference sequence). The CDR3 region is CAWRSPWEGGYTF. Here the CDR3 DNA reads TGTGCCTGGAGATCCCCCTGGGAGGGAGGCTACACCTTC. Drawing the rest from reference TRBV30 and TRBJ1-2, the complete variable domain is SQTIHQWPATLVQPVGSPLSLECTVEGTSNPNLYWYRQAAGRGLQLLFYSVGIGQISSEVPQNLSASRPQDRQFILSSKKLLLSDSGFYLCAWRSPWEGGYTFGSGTRLTVV.

This clone was seen only a few times. The chain is built from TRBV7-9 and TRBJ2-4, with a weak D call TRBD1 (6 bases). The CDR3 consists of 17 residues. V gave up 2 bases and J gave up 0 bases, with 14 bases separating them. Germline lookup yields CDR1 SEHNR and CDR2 FQNEAQ (reference sequence). CDR3 DNA: TGTGCCAGCAGCTTAATCCGGACAGCAGAAGCCAAAAACATTCAGTACTTC. As protein: CASSLIRTAEAKNIQYF.